The rows below give T cell receptor beta chains drawn from one sample of a study of OX40 agonist ivuxolimab in advanced cancers. The repertoire was sequenced with immunoSEQ multiplex PCR; TCRdb's copy has only in-frame clones and lacks some. The sample records around 60,000 clones, 80% to 95% being singletons. Specimen: CD4+ or CD8+ T cells sorted from blood, collected in a trial of the OX40 agonist ivuxolimab. The receptors were gathered from an adult with an advanced solid tumor such as melanoma, head and neck, liver or kidney cancer. Both conserved end residues are part of each CDR3. D genes are given only for firm matches. Some rows mark clone size as missing; the rest say once, few, many or name a class of expanded clone.

TRBD1,TRBJ2-1,-,TRBV28,TGTGCCAGCAGTTTATGGGGGACAGGGGGCCTGTTGGACAATGAGCAGTTCTTC,CASSLWGTGGLLDNEQFF
TRBD2,TRBJ2-7,-,TRBV28,TGTGCCAGCAGTTTTGAAGCGGGGGTCTCCTACGAGCAGTACTTC,CASSFEAGVSYEQYF
-,TRBJ2-7,-,TRBV4-1,TGCGCCAGCAGCCAAGTGCCGACAGCGGCCTACGAGCAGTACTTC,CASSQVPTAAYEQYF
TRBD1,TRBJ1-2,few,TRBV19,TGTGCCAGTAGTCTGGGACAGGCTGGCTACACCTTC,CASSLGQAGYTF
-,TRBJ2-3,-,TRBV10-3,TGTGCCATCAGTGTGGGAGGAGGGACAGATACGCAGTATTTT,CAISVGGGTDTQYF
-,TRBJ2-7,-,TRBV4-2,TGTGCCAGCAAGCTGACCGGCACCTACGAGCAGTACTTC,CASKLTGTYEQYF
-,TRBJ2-2,-,TRBV9,TGTGCCAGCAGCGAACTTAGGAACGGGGAGCTGTTTTTT,CASSELRNGELFF
TRBD1,TRBJ2-7,once,TRBV29-1,TGCAGTATCCTGACGGACAGGGGACCTTACCAGTACTTC,CSILTDRGPYQYF
-,TRBJ2-5,-,TRBV2,TGTGCCAGCAGTGAAACCCCCAGGGCCCAAGAGACCCAGTACTTC,CASSETPRAQETQYF
-,TRBJ2-5,-,TRBV11-2,TGTGCCAGCAGATCCATAGTAGAAGGGGAGACCCAGTACTTC,CASRSIVEGETQYF
-,TRBJ2-7,-,TRBV27,TGTGCCAGCAATCGAGTCGGCGAGCAGTACTTC,CASNRVGEQYF
-,TRBJ1-3,-,TRBV9,TGTGCCAGCAGCGAAGACAGCTCTGGAAACACCATATATTTT,CASSEDSSGNTIYF
-,TRBJ2-1,-,TRBV28,TGTGCCAGCAGTCCCCCCCGGGACTCAAACAATGAGCAGTTCTTC,CASSPPRDSNNEQFF
TRBD2,TRBJ2-7,-,TRBV30,TGTGCCTGGGCCGTCGGACTAGCGGGGGGCGAGCAGTACTTC,CAWAVGLAGGEQYF
-,TRBJ2-1,-,TRBV10-3,TGTGCCATCAGTGAGCCTGACGTTTCCTACAATGAGCAGTTCTTC,CAISEPDVSYNEQFF
-,TRBJ1-1,-,TRBV2,TGTGCCAGCAGTGAAACCCAGGGTTGGGCTGAAGCTTTCTTT,CASSETQGWAEAFF
-,TRBJ2-2,-,TRBV10-1,TGCGCCAGCAGTGAGAGTCTCAGGGGGGAGCTGTTTTTT,CASSESLRGELFF
-,TRBJ1-2,-,TRBV4-1,TGCGCCAGCAGCCAAGACCGCTCCTCTCTCTATGGCTACACCTTC,CASSQDRSSLYGYTF
TRBD2,TRBJ2-3,-,TRBV30,TGTGCCTGGAGTGTGTCAGCGGGAAACACAGATACGCAGTATTTT,CAWSVSAGNTDTQYF
-,TRBJ2-7,-,TRBV6-5,TGTGCCAGCAGTTACGGGGCGGAGGGGGGCCACGAGCAGTACTTC,CASSYGAEGGHEQYF
-,TRBJ1-5,once,TRBV19,TGTGCCACTCTACCTACGGGGAATAGCAATCAGCCCCAGCATTTT,CATLPTGNSNQPQHF
-,TRBJ2-7,-,TRBV28,TGTGCCAGCAGTGCGACAGTCTACGAGCAGTACTTC,CASSATVYEQYF
-,TRBJ1-1,-,TRBV19,TGTGCCAGTAGTATTTCGGGGTGGACTGAAGCTTTCTTT,CASSISGWTEAFF
-,TRBJ1-5,-,TRBV5-5,TGTGCCAGCAGAAAGGGTAGCAATCAGCCCCAGCATTTT,CASRKGSNQPQHF
-,TRBJ2-3,once,TRBV2,TGTGCCAGCAGCCCGACAGTTTTAGATACGCAGTATTTT,CASSPTVLDTQYF
-,TRBJ2-3,-,TRBV2,TGTGCCAGCACTGGAACAGATACGCAGTATTTT,CASTGTDTQYF
TRBD2,TRBJ2-7,-,TRBV7-9,TGTGCCAGCAGCTTAGTGGCCCTAGCGGTGGGGGCCTACGAGCAGTACTTC,CASSLVALAVGAYEQYF
-,TRBJ1-5,-,TRBV6-6,TGTGCCAGCAGTCGGGATGCCAATCAGCCCCAGCATTTT,CASSRDANQPQHF
-,TRBJ2-7,-,TRBV11-3,TGTGCCAGCAGCTTCTCACCCGGGGCCTACGAGCAGTACTTC,CASSFSPGAYEQYF
-,TRBJ2-7,-,TRBV27,TGTGCCAGCAGTGAGACAGGCGTTGCCTACGAGCAGTACTTC,CASSETGVAYEQYF
TRBD2,TRBJ2-3,-,TRBV30,TGTGCCTGGAGTGGGTCCCCTAGCGGGAGGGCCCTAACAGATACGCAGTATTTT,CAWSGSPSGRALTDTQYF
-,TRBJ2-3,-,TRBV27,TGTGCCAGCAGTTTGACGGGAACAGATACGCAGTATTTT,CASSLTGTDTQYF
TRBD2,TRBJ2-1,-,TRBV14,TGTGCCAGCAGCCAAGGATTGGATCCGGGAGGGGAGATGGGTGAGCAGTTCTTC,CASSQGLDPGGEMGEQFF
TRBD2,TRBJ2-2,-,TRBV6-5,TGTGCCAGCATGAGCGGGAGGGCCGTGGAGCTGTTTTTT,CASMSGRAVELFF
-,TRBJ1-3,-,TRBV7-9,TGTGCCAGCAGCCTCGGACCTCCGGTACCTGGAAACACCATATATTTT,CASSLGPPVPGNTIYF
-,TRBJ2-7,few,TRBV19,TGTGCCAGTAGTATTGGGACTGGCTCCTACGAGCAGTACTTC,CASSIGTGSYEQYF
-,TRBJ2-7,-,TRBV28,TGTGCCAGCAGTTTATATCCTAGTCCCTCCTACGAGCAGTACTTC,CASSLYPSPSYEQYF
-,TRBJ1-5,-,TRBV21-1,TGTGCCAGCAGCCGGAGACAGGGGAGCCAGCCCCAGCATTTT,CASSRRQGSQPQHF
-,TRBJ2-7,-,TRBV19,TGTGCCAGTAGTGATAGGCGCGAGCAGTACTTC,CASSDRREQYF
TRBD1,TRBJ1-4,-,TRBV9,TGTGCCAGCAGCGTATCCCTAGGGGGCGAAAAACTGTTTTTT,CASSVSLGGEKLFF
-,TRBJ2-5,-,TRBV7-6,TGTGCCAGCAGTTATGAAGGGGGAGTAGGGGAGACCCAGTACTTC,CASSYEGGVGETQYF
-,TRBJ2-7,-,TRBV28,TGTGCCAGCAGTGCGCCACGGCGCAGCTACGAGCAGTACTTC,CASSAPRRSYEQYF